This passage covers 11 T cell receptor beta chains from one sample sequenced in a study of T cell repertoires in cytomegalovirus infection (dated by TCRdb to the late 2010s). Sequencing relied on an Illumina HiSeq 1500. TCRdb trimmed public reads at Q25 via fastp, called clones via MiXCR and kept in-frame beta chains. Each entry merges the rows of one CDR3 protein and shows their most common DNA and genes. The sample includes fewer than 550,000 distinct CDR3 sequences, with 16% observed a single time. Of the sample, more than 20% falls within the top ten clones. The sample consisted of CD8+ T cells from PBMCs. Source of these receptors: a human donor in good health (CMV status not recorded). Some clones in this sample may be carry-over from other donors' samples.

The chain links TRBV19 to TRBJ1-3, with 7 positions matching TRBD1. The CDR3 is 14 residues long. The ends lost 8 bases at V and 2 bases at J; junction bases unmatched: 6. The V gene's germline CDR1 is LNHDA and CDR2 SQIVND (reference sequence). The CDR3 sequence: CASWGQTTGNTIYF. The CDR3 coding sequence is TGTGCCAGTTGGGGACAGACAACTGGAAACACCATATATTTT.

This clonotype was detected many times. The rearrangement joins TRBV7-6 to TRBJ1-1; 8 positions agree with TRBD1. Germline trimming cut 3 bases from V and 2 bases from J; bases unmatched to any gene: 8. Germline V lookup: CDR1 SGHVS, CDR2 FNYEAQ. The CDR3 runs to 16 residues. Written as DNA, the CDR3 is TGTGCCAGCAGCTTCGCAGGGGGCCCTACTAACACTGAAGCTTTCTTT. Translating gives CASSFAGGPTNTEAFF.

This clonotype has ten or more counts. J is TRBJ1-1 and V is TRBV28, with D possibly matching TRBD1 (6 bases). CDR1 MDHEN and CDR2 SYDVKM come from the germline V gene. The V end was cut by 2 bases, the J end by 0 bases, with 13 bases between. CDR3 size: 16 residues. Written as DNA, the CDR3 is TGTGCCAGCAGTTTAGGGGGGGGGCGCGTGAACACTGAAGCTTTCTTT. Translation: CASSLGGGRVNTEAFF. The full variable domain, in which reference TRBV28 and TRBJ1-1 provide the parts outside the CDR3, is DVKVTQSSRYLVKRTGEKVFLECVQDMDHENMFWYRQDPGLGLRLIYFSYDVKMKEKGDIPEGYSVSREKKERFSLILESASTNQTSMYLCASSLGGGRVNTEAFFGQGTRLTVV.

There are many counts of this clonotype. CDR3 nucleotide sequence: TGTGCCAGCAGTTTATCAGGGGGGGTCGACTATGGCTACACCTTC. It yields the protein CASSLSGGVDYGYTF. The chain couples TRBV27 to TRBJ1-2, with a weak D call TRBD1 (6 bases). V gave up 0 bases and J gave up 3 bases, with 11 bases separating them. CDR1 is MNHEY, CDR2 SMNVEV, per germline (reference sequence). The CDR3 has 15 residues.

The chain carries TRBV30 and TRBJ2-1, with unresolved D. The CDR3 consists of 10 residues. In germline, CDR1 is GTSNPN, CDR2 SVGIG (reference sequence). The germline V and J ends were trimmed by 2 bases and 5 bases, with 1 base remaining between them. The CDR3 reads CAWSHNEQFF. In DNA form, the CDR3 reads TGTGCCTGGAGTCACAATGAGCAGTTCTTC.

This chain joins TRBV20-1 and TRBJ2-1; no firm D call. The CDR3 is made up of 13 amino acids. Germline CDR1 is DFQATT and CDR2 is SNEGSKA (reference sequence). V dropped 5 bases and J dropped 6 bases, with 14 bases sitting between them. In nucleotides, the CDR3 is TGCAGTGCTGTACGTCCGCTGGGCAATGAGCAGTTCTTC. This codes for CSAVRPLGNEQFF.

This clonotype showed up many times. The chain carries TRBV7-6 and TRBJ2-7, with 8 bases lining up with TRBD1. Unmatched junction bases numbered 9, after V lost 2 bases and J lost 3 bases. Germline lookup yields CDR1 SGHVS and CDR2 FNYEAQ. The CDR3 contains 16 residues. The CDR3 is CASSLKTGARNYEQYF. CDR3 DNA: TGTGCCAGCAGCTTAAAGACAGGGGCGAGAAACTACGAGCAGTACTTC.

The gene calls are TRBV30 and TRBJ1-1; D remains unclear. CDR1 GTSNPN and CDR2 SVGIG come from the germline V gene (reference sequence). Trimming removed 4 bases from V and 1 base from J, with 10 bases in between. The CDR3 spans 13 residues. This CDR3 is CAWTETTNTEAFF. Here the CDR3 DNA reads TGTGCCTGGACGGAGACAACGAACACTGAAGCTTTCTTT.

This clonotype was detected ten times or more. The chain employs TRBV7-2 and TRBJ2-1; 10 bases fit TRBD2. Germline V gene data show CDR1 as SGHTA and CDR2 as FQGNSA. The CDR3 is 15 residues long. V shed 5 bases and J 6 bases; nucleotides not matched to a gene: 7. This chain's CDR3 is CASSPGGLASNEQFF. CDR3 sequence (DNA): TGTGCCAGCAGCCCTGGGGGACTAGCGAGCAATGAGCAGTTCTTC. The full variable domain, with the rest looked up from reference TRBV7-2 and TRBJ2-1, is GAGVSQSPSNKVTEKGKDVELRCDPISGHTALYWYRQSLGQGLEFLIYFQGNSAPDKSGLPSDRFSAERTGGSVSTLTIQRTQQEDSAVYLCASSPGGLASNEQFFGPGTRLTVL.

As to this clonotype: This could be a read error, since a much larger clone is one nucleotide away. The chain links TRBV10-1 to TRBJ2-2; 9 bases agree with TRBD1. The CDR3 length is 16 residues. Germline lookup yields CDR1 WNHNN and CDR2 SYGVQD (reference sequence). In DNA, the CDR3 is TGCGCCAGCAGTGAGTTCCGGGACAGGGCCACCGGGGTGCTGTTTTTT. Amino acids: CASSEFRDRATGVLFF.

J is TRBJ2-7 and V is TRBV4-2, with D possibly TRBD2 on 5 matching bases. V lost 4 bases, J lost 5 bases, and 18 bases lay in between. The CDR3 consists of 15 residues. Germline V gene sequence: CDR1 LGHNA, CDR2 YNFKEQ. In DNA, the CDR3 is TGTGCCAGCAGCCCCGTGCTAGCAGGAGACAACGAGCAGTACTTC. This encodes CASSPVLAGDNEQYF.